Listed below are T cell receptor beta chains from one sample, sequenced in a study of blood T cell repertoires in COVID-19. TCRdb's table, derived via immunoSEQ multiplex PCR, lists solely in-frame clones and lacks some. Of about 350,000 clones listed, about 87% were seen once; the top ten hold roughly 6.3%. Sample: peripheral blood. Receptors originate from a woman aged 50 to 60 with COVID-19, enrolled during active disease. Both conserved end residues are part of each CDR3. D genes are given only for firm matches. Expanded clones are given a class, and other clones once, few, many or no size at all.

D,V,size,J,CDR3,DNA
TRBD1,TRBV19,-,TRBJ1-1,CASSIRDRGTEAFF,TGTGCCAGTAGTATACGGGACAGGGGGACTGAAGCTTTCTTT
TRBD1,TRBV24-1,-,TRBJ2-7,CATSDPGQGTYEQYF,TGTGCCACCAGTGATCCGGGACAGGGTACCTACGAGCAGTACTTC
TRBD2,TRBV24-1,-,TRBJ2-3,CATSGPTSGSSPDTQYF,TGTGCCACCAGTGGCCCGACTAGCGGGAGTAGCCCAGATACGCAGTATTTT
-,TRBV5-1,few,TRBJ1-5,CASSLEAGAGQPQHF,TGCGCCAGCAGCTTGGAGGCGGGGGCAGGTCAGCCCCAGCATTTT
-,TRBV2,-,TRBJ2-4,CASTRDIQYF,TGTGCCAGCACTCGAGACATTCAGTACTTC
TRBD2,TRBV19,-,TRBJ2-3,CASSPPRTSGRVTDTQYF,TGTGCCAGTAGTCCCCCTCGGACTAGCGGGAGGGTTACAGATACGCAGTATTTT
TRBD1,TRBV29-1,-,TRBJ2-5,CSAGQGAETQYF,TGCAGCGCGGGACAGGGGGCGGAGACCCAGTACTTC
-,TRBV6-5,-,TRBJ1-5,CASSYSGGRGQPQHF,TGTGCCAGCAGTTACTCGGGGGGGAGGGGTCAGCCCCAGCATTTT
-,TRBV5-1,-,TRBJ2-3,CASSFPIRGLTDTQYF,TGCGCCAGCAGCTTCCCTATAAGAGGGCTCACAGATACGCAGTATTTT
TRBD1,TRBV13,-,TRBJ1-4,CASSPRDRGGKLFF,TGTGCCAGCAGCCCGAGGGACAGGGGAGGAAAACTGTTTTTT
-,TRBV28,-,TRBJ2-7,CASSPRYEQYF,TGTGCCAGCAGCCCACGGTACGAGCAGTACTTC
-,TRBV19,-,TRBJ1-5,CASGPGLPDQPQHF,TGTGCCAGTGGCCCGGGACTCCCGGATCAGCCCCAGCATTTT
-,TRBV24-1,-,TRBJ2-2,CATSTRGTQNTGELFF,TGTGCCACCAGTACCAGGGGTACCCAAAACACCGGGGAGCTGTTTTTT
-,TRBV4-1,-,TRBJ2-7,CASSQERTDNEQYF,TGCGCCAGCAGCCAAGAAAGGACAGACAACGAGCAGTACTTC
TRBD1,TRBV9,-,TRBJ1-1,CASSFRQGRGNTEAFF,TGTGCCAGCAGCTTCCGACAGGGGAGGGGGAACACTGAAGCTTTCTTT
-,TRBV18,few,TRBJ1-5,CASSAGLNQPQHF,TGTGCCAGCTCGGCGGGGCTCAATCAGCCCCAGCATTTT
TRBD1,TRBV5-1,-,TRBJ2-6,CASSLATGAGANVLTF,TGCGCCAGCAGCTTAGCGACAGGGGCTGGGGCCAACGTCCTGACTTTC
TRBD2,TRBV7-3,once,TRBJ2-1,CASSETSGSYNEQFF,TGTGCCAGCAGCGAAACTAGCGGGAGTTACAATGAGCAGTTCTTC
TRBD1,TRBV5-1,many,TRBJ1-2,CASSPTGSGYGYTF,TGCGCCAGCAGCCCGACAGGGAGCGGCTATGGCTACACCTTC
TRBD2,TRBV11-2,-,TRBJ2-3,CASSRTSGTDTQYF,TGTGCCAGCAGCCGGACTAGCGGAACAGATACGCAGTATTTT
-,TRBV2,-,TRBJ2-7,CASSANPSREQYF,TGTGCCAGCAGTGCCAATCCCTCGCGAGAGCAGTACTTC
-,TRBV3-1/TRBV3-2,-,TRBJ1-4,CASSQVVEKLFF,TGTGCCAGCAGCCAAGTAGTCGAAAAACTGTTTTTT
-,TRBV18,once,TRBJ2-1,CASSAGLRNEQFF,TGTGCCAGCTCAGCCGGACTGCGTAATGAGCAGTTCTTC
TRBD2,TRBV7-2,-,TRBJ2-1,CASSLAGTSGRAYNEQFF,TGTGCCAGCAGCTTAGCCGGGACTAGCGGGAGGGCCTACAATGAGCAGTTCTTC
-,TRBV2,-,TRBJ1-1,CASSGFGVPGEAFF,TGTGCCAGCAGTGGCTTCGGGGTGCCGGGAGAAGCTTTCTTT
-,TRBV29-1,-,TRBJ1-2,CSVVSGDGYTF,TGCAGCGTTGTGTCAGGGGATGGCTACACCTTC